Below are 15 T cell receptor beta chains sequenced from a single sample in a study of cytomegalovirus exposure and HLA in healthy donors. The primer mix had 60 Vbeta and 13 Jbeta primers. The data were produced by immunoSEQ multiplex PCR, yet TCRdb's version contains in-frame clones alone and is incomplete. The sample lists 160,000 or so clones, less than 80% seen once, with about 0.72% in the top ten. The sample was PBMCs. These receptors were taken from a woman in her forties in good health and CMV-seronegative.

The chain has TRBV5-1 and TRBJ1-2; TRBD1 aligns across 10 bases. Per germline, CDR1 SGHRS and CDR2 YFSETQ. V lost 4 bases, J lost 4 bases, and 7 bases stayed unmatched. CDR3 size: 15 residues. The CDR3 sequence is CASSDRTGGSYGYTF. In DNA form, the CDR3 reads TGCGCCAGCAGCGATCGGACAGGGGGAAGCTATGGCTACACCTTC.

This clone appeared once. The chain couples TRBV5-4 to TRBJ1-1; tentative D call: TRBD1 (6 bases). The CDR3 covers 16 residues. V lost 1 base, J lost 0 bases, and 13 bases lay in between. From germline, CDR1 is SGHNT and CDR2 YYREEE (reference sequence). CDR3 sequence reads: CASSLSRDILNTEAFF. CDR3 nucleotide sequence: TGTGCCAGCAGCTTGTCCCGGGACATACTGAACACTGAAGCTTTCTTT.

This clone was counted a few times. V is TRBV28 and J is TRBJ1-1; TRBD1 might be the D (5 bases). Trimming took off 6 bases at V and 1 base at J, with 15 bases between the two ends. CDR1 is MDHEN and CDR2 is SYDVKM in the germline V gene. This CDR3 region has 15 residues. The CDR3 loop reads CASRSGAHGNTEAFF. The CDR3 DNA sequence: TGTGCCAGCAGGTCTGGGGCACACGGGAACACTGAAGCTTTCTTT.

The CDR3 here is CASSFGTSSNQPQHF. CDR3 nucleotide sequence: TGTGCCAGCAGCTTTGGGACAAGTAGCAATCAGCCCCAGCATTTT. This chain joins TRBV7-9 and TRBJ1-5; possible D gene TRBD1, 6 bases. With 3 bases removed from V and 0 bases from J, the gap between germline ends came to 9 bases. This CDR3 comprises 15 residues. Germline CDR1 and CDR2: SEHNR and FQNEAQ (reference sequence).

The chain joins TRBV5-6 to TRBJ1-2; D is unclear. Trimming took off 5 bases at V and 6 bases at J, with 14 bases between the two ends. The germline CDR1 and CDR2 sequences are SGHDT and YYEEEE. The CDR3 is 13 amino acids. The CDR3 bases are TGTGCCAGCAGGCGAGGGAGCGGAGATGGCTACACCTTC. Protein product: CASRRGSGDGYTF.

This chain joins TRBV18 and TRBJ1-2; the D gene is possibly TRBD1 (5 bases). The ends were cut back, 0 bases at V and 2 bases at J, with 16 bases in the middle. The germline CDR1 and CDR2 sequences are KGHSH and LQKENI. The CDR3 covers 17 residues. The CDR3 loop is CASSPPQGPGRNYGYTF. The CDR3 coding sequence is TGTGCCAGCTCACCACCACAAGGCCCAGGGCGGAACTATGGCTACACCTTC.

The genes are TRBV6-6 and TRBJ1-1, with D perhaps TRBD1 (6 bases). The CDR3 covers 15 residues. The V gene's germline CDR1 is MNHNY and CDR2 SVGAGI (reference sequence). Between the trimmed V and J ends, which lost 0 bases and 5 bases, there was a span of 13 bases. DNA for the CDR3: TGTGCCAGCAGTTACTCCCCGACAGGAACGACTGAAGCTTTCTTT. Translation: CASSYSPTGTTEAFF.

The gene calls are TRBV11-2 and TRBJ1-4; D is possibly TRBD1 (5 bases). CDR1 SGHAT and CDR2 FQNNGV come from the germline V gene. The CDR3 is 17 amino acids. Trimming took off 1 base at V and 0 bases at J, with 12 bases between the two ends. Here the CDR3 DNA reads TGTGCCAGCAGCTTAGTAAGGGGACTCTCAACTAATGAAAAACTGTTTTTT. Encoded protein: CASSLVRGLSTNEKLFF.

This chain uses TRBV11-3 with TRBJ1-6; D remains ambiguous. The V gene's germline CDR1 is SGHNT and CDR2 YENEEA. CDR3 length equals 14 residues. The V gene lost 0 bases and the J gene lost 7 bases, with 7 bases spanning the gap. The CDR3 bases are TGTGCCAGCAGCTTAGAGTCCGGGAATTCACCCCTCCACTTT. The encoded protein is CASSLESGNSPLHF.

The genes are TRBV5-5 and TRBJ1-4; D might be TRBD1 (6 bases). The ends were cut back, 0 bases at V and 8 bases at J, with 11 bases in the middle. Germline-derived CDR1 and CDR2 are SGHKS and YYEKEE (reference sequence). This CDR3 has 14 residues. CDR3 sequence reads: CASSLVSGAEKLFF. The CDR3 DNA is TGTGCCAGCAGCTTGGTGTCAGGGGCCGAAAAACTGTTTTTT.

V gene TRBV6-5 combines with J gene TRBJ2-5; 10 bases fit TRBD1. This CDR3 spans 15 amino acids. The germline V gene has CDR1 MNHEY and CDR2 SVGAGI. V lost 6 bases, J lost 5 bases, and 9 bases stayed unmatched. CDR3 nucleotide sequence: TGTGCCAGCAGCCGACGACAGGGGGCCGACGAGACCCAGTACTTC. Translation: CASSRRQGADETQYF.

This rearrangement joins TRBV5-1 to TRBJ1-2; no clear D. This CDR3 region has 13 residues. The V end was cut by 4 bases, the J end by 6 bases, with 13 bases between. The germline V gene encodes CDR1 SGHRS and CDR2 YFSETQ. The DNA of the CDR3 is TGCGCCAGCAGCCCCGGGAGGGTAAATGGCTACACCTTC. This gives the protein CASSPGRVNGYTF.

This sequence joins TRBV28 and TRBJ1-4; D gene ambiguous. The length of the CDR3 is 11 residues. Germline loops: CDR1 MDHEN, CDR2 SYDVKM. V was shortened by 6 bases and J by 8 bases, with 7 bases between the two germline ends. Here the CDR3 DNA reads TGTGCCAGCAGAAGAAGCGAAAAACTGTTTTTT. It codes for CASRRSEKLFF. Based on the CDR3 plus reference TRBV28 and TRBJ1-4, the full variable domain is DVKVTQSSRYLVKRTGEKVFLECVQDMDHENMFWYRQDPGLGLRLIYFSYDVKMKEKGDIPEGYSVSREKKERFSLILESASTNQTSMYLCASRRSEKLFFGSGTQLSVL.

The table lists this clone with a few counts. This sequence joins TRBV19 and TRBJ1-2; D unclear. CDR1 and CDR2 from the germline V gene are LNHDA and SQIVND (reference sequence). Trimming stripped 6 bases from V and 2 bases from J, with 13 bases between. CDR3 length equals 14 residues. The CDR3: CASREEYPNYGYTF. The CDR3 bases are TGTGCCAGTAGAGAGGAGTACCCAAACTATGGCTACACCTTC.

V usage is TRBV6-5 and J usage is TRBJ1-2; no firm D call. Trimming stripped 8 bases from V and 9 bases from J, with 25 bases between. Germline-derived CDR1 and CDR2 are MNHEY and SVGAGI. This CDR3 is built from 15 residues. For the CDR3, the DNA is TGTGCCAGCGCAACCGCCAGGCCCCCGAATGAAAGCTACACCTTC. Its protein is CASATARPPNESYTF.